These 21 T cell receptor beta chains share one sample of origin, sequenced in a study of radiotherapy plus CTLA-4 blockade in lung cancer. Libraries were prepared by immunoSEQ multiplex PCR; TCRdb keeps only in-frame clonotypes and omits some of them. Altogether about 73,000 clones are present, 87% being singletons, with the ten largest covering less than 45%. The sample in question was peripheral blood, obtained from a patient treated with radiotherapy plus ipilimumab. The receptors here all came from a human donor with non-small cell lung cancer that progressed on radiotherapy plus ipilimumab.

The chain joins TRBV4-1 to TRBJ2-5, with D possibly TRBD2 on 5 matching bases. The length of the CDR3 is 14 residues. The V end was cut by 0 bases, the J end by 5 bases, with 10 bases between. Per germline, CDR1 MGHRA and CDR2 YSYEKL. CDR3 residues: CASSQDPDWETQYF. The CDR3 DNA sequence: TGCGCCAGCAGCCAAGATCCGGACTGGGAGACCCAGTACTTC.

The chain is built from TRBV2 and TRBJ2-3; D perhaps matches TRBD2 (6 bases). Trimming took off 10 bases at V and 1 base at J, with 21 bases between the two ends. In germline, CDR1 is SNHLY, CDR2 FYNNEI. The CDR3 spans 16 residues. CDR3 protein: CATHAIGGPGTDTQYF. In nucleotides, the CDR3 is TGTGCCACGCATGCAATTGGAGGGCCCGGCACAGATACGCAGTATTTT. Drawing the rest from reference TRBV2 and TRBJ2-3, the complete variable domain is EPEVTQTPSHQVTQMGQEVILRCVPISNHLYFYWYRQILGQKVEFLVSFYNNEISEKSEIFDDQFSVERPDGSNFTLKIRSTKLEDSAMYFCATHAIGGPGTDTQYFGPGTRLTVL.

The V call is TRBV7-8, the J call TRBJ2-2, with a possible D match to TRBD2 (6 bases). V lost 1 base and J 4 bases, leaving 10 bases between the germline ends. This CDR3 region has 15 residues. Germline V gene lookup returns CDR1 SGHVS and CDR2 FQNEAQ. The CDR3 here is CASSLGLVATGELFF. As DNA, the CDR3 is TGTGCCAGCAGCTTAGGACTAGTGGCCACCGGGGAGCTGTTTTTT.

V and J are TRBV15 and TRBJ1-5; the D is unclear. The CDR3 extends over 13 amino acids. Germline V lookup: CDR1 LNHNV, CDR2 YYDKDF (reference sequence). Trimming removed 5 bases from V and 0 bases from J, with 5 bases in between. CDR3 DNA: TGTGCCACCAGCCTGTTTAGCAATCAGCCCCAGCATTTT. Amino acids: CATSLFSNQPQHF.

This clone was picked up a small number of times. The chain recombines TRBV27 with TRBJ2-5; D is possibly TRBD1 (6 bases). The CDR3 runs 15 residues. Trimming took 3 bases from V and 5 from J, leaving 16 bases between them. Germline V CDR1 and CDR2: MNHEY, SMNVEV (reference sequence). CDR3 sequence: CASSFAGAVSETQYF. In DNA form, the CDR3 reads TGTGCCAGCAGTTTCGCAGGGGCTGTATCGGAGACCCAGTACTTC.

This chain connects TRBV27 to TRBJ2-3, with D unresolved. The CDR3 totals 13 residues. CDR1 and CDR2 (germline): MNHEY, SMNVEV (reference sequence). The ends were cut back, 4 bases at V and 0 bases at J, with 5 bases in the middle. CDR3 nucleotides: TGTGCCAGCAGTTCAACTAGCACAGATACGCAGTATTTT. Translating it yields CASSSTSTDTQYF.

This chain links TRBV4-1 with TRBJ2-5; the D is unclear. Trimming left V 1 base short and J 5 bases short, with 14 bases between. The CDR3 is made up of 15 amino acids. Germline values: CDR1 MGHRA, CDR2 YSYEKL. As DNA, the CDR3 is TGCGCCAGCAGCCAAGTTTACAGTCCCTCGGAGACCCAGTACTTC. This codes for CASSQVYSPSETQYF.

This clone has just one count. The DNA of the CDR3 is TGTGCCTGGAGAGCGGGGGGTCCGCGTGAAAAACTGTTTTTT. Protein product: CAWRAGGPREKLFF. This chain uses TRBV30 with TRBJ1-4; TRBD1 is a possible D gene (5 bases). CDR1 and CDR2 (germline): GTSNPN, SVGIG (reference sequence). Trimming shortened V by 3 bases and J by 7 bases, and 15 bases separated the two germline ends. The CDR3 sequence is 14 residues long.

The J gene is TRBJ1-3, the V gene TRBV2, with D possibly matching TRBD1 (5 bases). Per germline, CDR1 SNHLY and CDR2 FYNNEI. V was clipped by 2 bases and J by 2 bases, with 10 bases between them. The CDR3 runs 15 residues. The CDR3 spells CASSELGGTGNTIYF. CDR3 in DNA: TGTGCCAGCAGTGAACTGGGGGGAACTGGAAACACCATATATTTT.

The chain is built from TRBV7-2 and TRBJ1-1, with D unresolved. CDR1 and CDR2 (germline): SGHTA, FQGNSA. This CDR3 region has 13 residues. The V end was cut by 1 base, the J end by 3 bases, with 6 bases between. In DNA, the CDR3 is TGTGCCAGCAGCTTAGTTGGTTACACTGAAGCTTTCTTT. Encoded protein: CASSLVGYTEAFF.

This chain connects TRBV6-1 to TRBJ1-3, with 7 bases fitting TRBD1. Germline CDR1 and CDR2: MNHNS and SASEGT. This CDR3 contains 15 residues. The V gene end was trimmed by 6 bases and the J gene end by 0 bases; junction bases not matched to a gene: 5. CDR3 sequence (DNA): TGTGCCAGCAGCCAGACAGGGAGCTCTGGAAACACCATATATTTT. Its protein is CASSQTGSSGNTIYF.

The chain links TRBV15 to TRBJ2-7; D unresolved. Trimming pared 0 bases from V and 2 bases from J, leaving 5 bases between. This CDR3 region has 13 residues. The germline CDR1 and CDR2 sequences are LNHNV and YYDKDF (reference sequence). As DNA, the CDR3 is TGTGCCACCAGCAGAGATAAGACCTACGAGCAGTACTTC. Translated: CATSRDKTYEQYF.

The gene calls are TRBV13 and TRBJ1-1, with a weak D call TRBD1 (6 bases). V was pared by 5 bases and J by 4 bases, with 20 bases between. This CDR3 has 16 residues. CDR1 and CDR2 from the germline V gene are PRHDT and FYEKMQ (reference sequence). The CDR3 DNA is TGTGCCAGCAGCCTCAGGGACACCCGATGGGGCACTGAAGCTTTCTTT. Protein: CASSLRDTRWGTEAFF.

The chain joins TRBV30 to TRBJ1-1; the D is unclear. Germline-derived CDR1 and CDR2 are GTSNPN and SVGIG (reference sequence). The CDR3 is 12 residues long. Trimming pared 5 bases from V and 6 bases from J, leaving 13 bases between. CDR3 in amino acids: CAWGRGFAEAFF. As DNA, the CDR3 is TGTGCCTGGGGACGGGGTTTCGCTGAAGCTTTCTTT.

The V and J genes are TRBV4-1 and TRBJ2-2; TRBD2 matches at 14 bases. The J segment lost 6 bases and the V segment lost 0 bases, leaving 3 bases of the junction unmatched. Germline CDR1 reads MGHRA; CDR2 reads YSYEKL. The CDR3 has 17 residues. CDR3 in amino acids: CASSQEGTSGSPGELFF. In DNA, the CDR3 is TGCGCCAGCAGCCAAGAGGGGACTAGCGGGAGTCCCGGGGAGCTGTTTTTT.

This chain joins TRBV7-8 and TRBJ1-2; TRBD1 aligns across 8 bases. Germline CDR1 is SGHVS and CDR2 is FQNEAQ. The length of the CDR3 is 16 residues. Germline trimming cut 3 bases from V and 4 bases from J; bases unmatched to any gene: 10. This CDR3 reads CASSFIPQDRAYGYTF. CDR3 DNA: TGTGCCAGCAGCTTCATCCCTCAGGACAGGGCCTATGGCTACACCTTC.

This chain connects TRBV5-1 to TRBJ2-3, with TRBD2 identical over 11 bases. CDR3 length equals 17 residues. Germline lookup yields CDR1 SGHRS and CDR2 YFSETQ. V trimming: 1 base; J trimming: 3 bases; junction bases outside the gene matches: 7. The CDR3 is CASSLYPSGRLTDTQYF. The CDR3 nucleotides read TGCGCCAGCAGCTTGTACCCTAGCGGGAGGTTGACAGATACGCAGTATTTT.

The chain recombines TRBV6-1 with TRBJ1-5, with D perhaps matching TRBD1 (6 bases). The V end was cut by 0 bases, the J end by 6 bases, with 24 bases between. CDR3 length: 19 amino acids. Germline V gene lookup returns CDR1 MNHNS and CDR2 SASEGT. CDR3 DNA sequence: TGTGCCAGCAGTGAAGCTTTGTGGGTAAACAGGGAGGGGAGTCAGCCCCAGCATTTT. Amino acids: CASSEALWVNREGSQPQHF.

This chain joins TRBV29-1 and TRBJ2-5; D may be TRBD2 (6 bases). Germline CDR1 reads SQVTM; CDR2 reads ANQGSEA. The CDR3 runs to 13 residues. Trimming shortened V by 3 bases and J by 5 bases, and 13 bases separated the two germline ends. DNA for the CDR3: TGCAGCGTTGACGGGGGTGGTGGGGAGACCCAGTACTTC. Amino acids: CSVDGGGGETQYF. Full variable domain (remainder filled in from reference TRBV29-1 and TRBJ2-5): SAVISQKPSRDICQRGTSLTIQCQVDSQVTMMFWYRQQPGQSLTLIATANQGSEATYESGFVIDKFPISRPNLTFSTLTVSNMSPEDSSIYLCSVDGGGGETQYFGPGTRLLVL.

J is TRBJ2-7 and V is TRBV28, with 12 bases aligning to TRBD2. Germline CDR1 is MDHEN and CDR2 is SYDVKM. The CDR3 length is 15 residues. V shed 6 bases and J 6 bases; nucleotides not matched to a gene: 9. This CDR3 reads CASRLLAGGSREQYF. The CDR3 bases are TGTGCCAGCAGACTCCTAGCGGGAGGGTCGCGCGAGCAGTACTTC.

The chain couples TRBV5-4 to TRBJ1-1; no definite D call. Germline CDR1 and CDR2: SGHNT and YYREEE (reference sequence). Trimming took 2 bases from V and 8 from J, leaving 13 bases between them. The CDR3 has 13 residues. The CDR3 loop is CASSLDGPPEAFF. As DNA, the CDR3 is TGTGCCAGCAGCTTAGATGGACCTCCGGAAGCTTTCTTT.